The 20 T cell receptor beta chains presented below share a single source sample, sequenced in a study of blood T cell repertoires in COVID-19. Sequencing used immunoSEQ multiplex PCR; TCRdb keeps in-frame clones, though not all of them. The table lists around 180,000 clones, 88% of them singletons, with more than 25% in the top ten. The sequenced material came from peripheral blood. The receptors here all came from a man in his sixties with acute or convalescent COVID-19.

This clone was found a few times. CDR3 in DNA: TGTGCCAGCAGCTTAGCGGGAGGAGTTGAAAAACTGTTTTTT. Protein product: CASSLAGGVEKLFF. The chain is built from TRBV7-9 and TRBJ1-4; D not certain. Per the germline V gene, CDR1 is SEHNR and CDR2 is FQNEAQ (reference sequence). The length of the CDR3 is 14 residues. The V end was cut by 0 bases, the J end by 7 bases, with 9 bases between.

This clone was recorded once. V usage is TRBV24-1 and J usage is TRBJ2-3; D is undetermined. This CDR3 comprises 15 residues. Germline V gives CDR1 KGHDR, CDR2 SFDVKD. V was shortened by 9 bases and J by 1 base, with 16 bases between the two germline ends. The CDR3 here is CATEITVQGTDTQYF. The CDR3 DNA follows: TGTGCCACCGAAATAACAGTACAAGGCACAGATACGCAGTATTTT.

The CDR3 protein is CASRPSGDYGYTF. The CDR3 region has the DNA TGTGCCAGCAGGCCGTCGGGTGACTATGGCTACACCTTC. V and J are TRBV3-1 (or the pseudogene TRBV3-2) and TRBJ1-2; D not resolved. Trimming stripped 6 bases from V and 3 bases from J, with 11 bases between. The CDR3 spans 13 residues. Germline CDR1 reads LGHDT; CDR2 reads YNNKEL (reference sequence).

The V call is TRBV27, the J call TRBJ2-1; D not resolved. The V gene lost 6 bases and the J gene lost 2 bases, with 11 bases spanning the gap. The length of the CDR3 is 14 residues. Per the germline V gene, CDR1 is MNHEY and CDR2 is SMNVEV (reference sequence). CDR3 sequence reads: CASSRASTYNEQFF. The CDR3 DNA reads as TGTGCCAGCAGCCGCGCTTCCACCTACAATGAGCAGTTCTTC.

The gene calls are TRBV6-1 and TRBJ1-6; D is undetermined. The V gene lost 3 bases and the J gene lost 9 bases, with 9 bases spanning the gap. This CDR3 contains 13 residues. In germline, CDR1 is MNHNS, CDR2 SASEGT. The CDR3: CASSDLGVSPLHF. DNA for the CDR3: TGTGCCAGCAGTGATCTCGGGGTTTCACCCCTCCACTTT.

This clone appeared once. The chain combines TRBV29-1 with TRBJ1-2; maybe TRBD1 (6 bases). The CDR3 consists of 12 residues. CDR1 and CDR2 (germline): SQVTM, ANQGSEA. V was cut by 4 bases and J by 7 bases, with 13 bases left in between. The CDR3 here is CSVGRGAGGYTF. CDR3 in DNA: TGCAGCGTTGGGCGGGGGGCCGGTGGCTACACCTTC.

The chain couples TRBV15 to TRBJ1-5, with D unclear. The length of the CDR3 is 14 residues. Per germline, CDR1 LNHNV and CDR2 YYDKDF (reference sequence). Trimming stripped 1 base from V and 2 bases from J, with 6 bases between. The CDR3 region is CATSRVAGNQPQHF. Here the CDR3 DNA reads TGTGCCACCAGCAGAGTGGCAGGCAATCAGCCCCAGCATTTT.

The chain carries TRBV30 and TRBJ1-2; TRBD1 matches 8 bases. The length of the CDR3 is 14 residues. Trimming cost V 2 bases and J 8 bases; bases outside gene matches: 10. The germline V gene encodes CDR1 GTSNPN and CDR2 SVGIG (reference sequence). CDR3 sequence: CAWSPYSTGEGYTF. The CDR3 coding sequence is TGTGCCTGGAGTCCATACTCGACAGGGGAAGGCTACACCTTC.

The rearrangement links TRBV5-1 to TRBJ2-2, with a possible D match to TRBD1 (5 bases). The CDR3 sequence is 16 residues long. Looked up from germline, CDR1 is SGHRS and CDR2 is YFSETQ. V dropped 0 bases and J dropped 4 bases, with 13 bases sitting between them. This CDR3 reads CASSLGARVVTGELFF. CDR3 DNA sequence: TGCGCCAGCAGCTTGGGGGCCAGGGTCGTCACCGGGGAGCTGTTTTTT.

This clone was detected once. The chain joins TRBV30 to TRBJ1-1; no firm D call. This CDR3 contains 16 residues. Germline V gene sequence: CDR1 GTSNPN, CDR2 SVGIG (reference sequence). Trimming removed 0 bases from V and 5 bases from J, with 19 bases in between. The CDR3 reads CAWSVRRRPLGTEAFF. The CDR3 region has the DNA TGTGCCTGGAGTGTACGGCGAAGGCCACTAGGAACTGAAGCTTTCTTT. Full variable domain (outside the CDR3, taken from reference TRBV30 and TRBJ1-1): SQTIHQWPATLVQPVGSPLSLECTVEGTSNPNLYWYRQAAGRGLQLLFYSVGIGQISSEVPQNLSASRPQDRQFILSSKKLLLSDSGFYLCAWSVRRRPLGTEAFFGQGTRLTVV.

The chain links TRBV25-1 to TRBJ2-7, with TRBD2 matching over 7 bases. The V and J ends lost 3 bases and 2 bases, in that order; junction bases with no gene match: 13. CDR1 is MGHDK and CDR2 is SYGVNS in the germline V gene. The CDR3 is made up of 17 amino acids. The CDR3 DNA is TGTGCCAGCAGTGACTCCTCAGGACTAGAGCCCCCCTACGAGCAGTACGTC. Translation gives CASSDSSGLEPPYEQYV.

DNA of the CDR3: TGTGCCAGCAGTTACCCCGTACCCGGAGGCTCCTACAATGAGCAGTTCTTC. Its protein product is CASSYPVPGGSYNEQFF. This chain joins TRBV6-2 or TRBV6-3 and TRBJ2-1; a weak D match, TRBD2 (5 bases). Germline V gene sequence: CDR1 MNHEY, CDR2 SVGEGT. V lost 2 bases, J lost 0 bases, and 14 bases lay in between. This CDR3 is 17 amino acids long.

The CDR3 region is CAISGTGRQETQYF. CDR3 DNA: TGTGCCATCAGTGGGACAGGGCGCCAAGAGACCCAGTACTTC. V usage is TRBV10-3 and J usage is TRBJ2-5; 8 bases map to TRBD1. Trimming cost V 4 bases and J 1 base; bases outside gene matches: 2. The CDR3 extends over 14 amino acids. In germline, CDR1 is ENHRY, CDR2 SYGVKD.

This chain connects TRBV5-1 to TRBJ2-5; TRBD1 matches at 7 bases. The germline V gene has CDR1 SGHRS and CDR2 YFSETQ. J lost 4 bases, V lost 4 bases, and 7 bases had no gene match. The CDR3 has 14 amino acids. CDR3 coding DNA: TGCGCCAGCAGCACGCGGACAGGTGGAGAGACCCAGTACTTC. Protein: CASSTRTGGETQYF.

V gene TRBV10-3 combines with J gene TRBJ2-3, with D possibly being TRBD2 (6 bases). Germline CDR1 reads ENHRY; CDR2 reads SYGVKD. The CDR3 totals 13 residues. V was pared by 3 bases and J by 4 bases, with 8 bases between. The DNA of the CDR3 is TGTGCCATCAGTGAAGGAGGGTCAGATACGCAGTATTTT. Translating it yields CAISEGGSDTQYF.

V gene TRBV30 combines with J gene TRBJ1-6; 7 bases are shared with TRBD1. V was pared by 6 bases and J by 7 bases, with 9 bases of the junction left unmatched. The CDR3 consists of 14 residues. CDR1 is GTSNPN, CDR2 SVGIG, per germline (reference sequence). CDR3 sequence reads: CACQEGTENSPLHF. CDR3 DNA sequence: TGTGCCTGCCAAGAGGGGACAGAAAATTCACCCCTCCACTTT.

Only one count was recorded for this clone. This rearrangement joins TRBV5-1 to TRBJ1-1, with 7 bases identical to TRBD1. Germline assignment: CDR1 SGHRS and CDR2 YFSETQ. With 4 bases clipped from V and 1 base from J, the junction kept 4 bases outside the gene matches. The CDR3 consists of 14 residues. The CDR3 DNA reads TGCGCCAGCAGCCTGGGACAGCGGAACACTGAAGCTTTCTTT. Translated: CASSLGQRNTEAFF.

The CDR3 DNA reads as TGTGCCAGCAGCCTCCGGGTCTTCGGACAAATCCCTAACTATGGCTACACCTTC. The encoded protein is CASSLRVFGQIPNYGYTF. The chain carries TRBV11-3 and TRBJ1-2, with D possibly being TRBD1 (5 bases). The CDR3 has 18 residues. The V and J ends lost 5 bases and 0 bases respectively, with 22 bases between them. CDR1 is SGHNT, CDR2 YENEEA, per germline.

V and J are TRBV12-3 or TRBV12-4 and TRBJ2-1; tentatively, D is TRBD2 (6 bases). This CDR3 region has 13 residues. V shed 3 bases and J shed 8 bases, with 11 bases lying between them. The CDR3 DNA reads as TGTGCCAGCAGTTTTAATACGGGGGATGAGCAGTTCTTC. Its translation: CASSFNTGDEQFF.

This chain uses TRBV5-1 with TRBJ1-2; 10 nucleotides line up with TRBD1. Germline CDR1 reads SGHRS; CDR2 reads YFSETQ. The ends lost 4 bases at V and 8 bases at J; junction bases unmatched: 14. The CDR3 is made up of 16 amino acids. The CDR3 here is CASSQGQGLSEPGYTF. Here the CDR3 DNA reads TGCGCCAGCAGCCAGGGACAGGGGTTGTCGGAGCCGGGCTACACCTTC.